These 14 T cell receptor beta chains were sequenced from one sample in a study of T cell responses to AZD1222 COVID-19 vaccine. Sequencing was performed with immunoSEQ multiplex PCR; in TCRdb, only in-frame clones are kept and a portion is missing. The top ten clones hold approximately 6.8% of a sample with about 130,000 clones, 85% to 95% of them seen once. The specimen was peripheral blood, collected 28 days after the second AZD1222 dose. The receptors originated from an adult who received the AZD1222 COVID-19 vaccine.

The V call is TRBV7-3, the J call TRBJ1-5; maybe TRBD1 (5 bases). CDR1 is SGHTA and CDR2 is FQGTGA in the germline V gene. V gave up 6 bases and J gave up 5 bases, with 11 bases separating them. This CDR3 comprises 13 residues. The CDR3 coding sequence is TGTGCCAGCAGTCGACAGCGGGATCAGCCCCAGCATTTT. This gives the protein CASSRQRDQPQHF. Full variable domain (missing parts from reference TRBV7-3 and TRBJ1-5): GAGVSQTPSNKVTEKGKYVELRCDPISGHTALYWYRQSLGQGPEFLIYFQGTGAADDSGLPNDRFFAVRPEGSVSTLKIQRTERGDSAVYLCASSRQRDQPQHFGDGTRLSIL.

The CDR3 bases are TGTGCCAGCAATCGGGTAGCCAATAATTCACCCCTCCACTTT. Its protein product is CASNRVANNSPLHF. The chain recombines TRBV28 with TRBJ1-6; D is uncertain. Germline V lookup: CDR1 MDHEN, CDR2 SYDVKM. The CDR3 length is 14 residues. Trimming removed 7 bases from V and 5 bases from J, with 12 bases in between.

This clone has a single count. V gene TRBV3-1 (or the pseudogene TRBV3-2) combines with J gene TRBJ2-1, with a possible D match to TRBD2 (5 bases). CDR3 size: 13 residues. V lost 4 bases and J lost 8, with 12 bases in between. CDR1 is LGHDT, CDR2 YNNKEL, per germline (reference sequence). CDR3 bases: TGTGCCAGCAGCCCTTTGCTCGGGGATGAGCAGTTCTTC. Its protein product is CASSPLLGDEQFF.

This chain joins TRBV7-9 and TRBJ2-7; 16 nucleotides agree with TRBD2. CDR1 and CDR2 (germline): SEHNR, FQNEAQ (reference sequence). V was clipped by 5 bases and J by 4 bases; unmatched bases: 14. CDR3 length equals 19 residues. CDR3 in DNA: TGTGCCAGCAGCACATCCGAGGGACTAGCGGGGGGGAGGATTTACGAGCAGTACTTC. As protein: CASSTSEGLAGGRIYEQYF. The whole variable domain, filled in from reference TRBV7-9 and TRBJ2-7, reads DTGVSQNPRHKITKRGQNVTFRCDPISEHNRLYWYRQTLGQGPEFLTYFQNEAQLEKSRLLSDRFSAERPKGSFSTLEIQRTEQGDSAMYLCASSTSEGLAGGRIYEQYFGPGTRLTVT.

The gene calls are TRBV19 and TRBJ2-7; D is uncertain. Trimming stripped 1 base from V and 3 bases from J, with 10 bases between. Germline CDR1 LNHDA, CDR2 SQIVND (reference sequence). The CDR3 contains 14 residues. CDR3 in DNA: TGTGCCAGTAGTATAGCGGTCACTGGCTACGAGCAGTACTTC. Encoded protein: CASSIAVTGYEQYF.

The chain carries TRBV7-9 and TRBJ2-6, with no clear D. The ends were cut back, 8 bases at V and 1 base at J, with 6 bases in the middle. This CDR3 spans 13 amino acids. Germline loops: CDR1 SEHNR, CDR2 FQNEAQ (reference sequence). The DNA of the CDR3 is TGTGCCAGCGGACCGTCTGGGGCCAACGTCCTGACTTTC. Translated: CASGPSGANVLTF.

The rearrangement uses TRBV5-5 and TRBJ2-2; D possibly corresponds to TRBD2 (6 bases). CDR3 length equals 16 residues. The V gene's germline CDR1 is SGHKS and CDR2 YYEKEE (reference sequence). The V gene lost 4 bases and the J gene lost 5 bases, with 18 bases spanning the gap. As DNA, the CDR3 is TGTGCCAGCAGCCCTGACGGGCTAGCGTGGACCGGGGAGCTGTTTTTT. Protein: CASSPDGLAWTGELFF.

This chain links TRBV23-1 with TRBJ1-5, with D hard to call. TRBV23-1 is recorded as an ORF, its role being uncertain. This CDR3 has 18 residues. V gave up 7 bases and J gave up 5 bases, with 27 bases separating them. The CDR3 sequence: CASTQSRRAPKVHQPQHF. The CDR3 DNA reads TGCGCCAGCACCCAGAGTCGGCGGGCCCCAAAAGTGCATCAGCCCCAGCATTTT.

The chain carries TRBV27 and TRBJ1-2, with 7 bases aligning to TRBD1. V shed 5 bases and J 4 bases; nucleotides not matched to a gene: 4. This CDR3 has 13 amino acids. Germline V gene sequence: CDR1 MNHEY, CDR2 SMNVEV (reference sequence). Here the CDR3 reads CASSQSGGYGYTF. The DNA of the CDR3 is TGTGCCAGCAGTCAATCAGGGGGCTATGGCTACACCTTC.

The chain combines TRBV6-6 with TRBJ1-2; D ambiguous. The CDR3 sequence is 12 residues long. Germline V lookup: CDR1 MNHNY, CDR2 SVGAGI (reference sequence). V was clipped by 8 bases and J by 0 bases, with 7 bases between them. The CDR3 sequence is CASGRANYGYTF. In nucleotides, the CDR3 is TGTGCCAGCGGTCGAGCTAACTATGGCTACACCTTC.

This clone was detected once. The chain carries TRBV4-1 and TRBJ2-2; D is undetermined. The CDR3 length is 14 residues. Germline loops: CDR1 MGHRA, CDR2 YSYEKL. V shed 1 base and J shed 3 bases, with 6 bases lying between them. The CDR3 sequence is CASSQARYTGELFF. The CDR3 DNA reads as TGCGCCAGCAGCCAAGCAAGATACACCGGGGAGCTGTTTTTT.

CDR3 DNA: TGCAGCGTTGCGGGGGGACAGTTTTCGCATAACGGTTATGGCTACACCTTC. Residues: CSVAGGQFSHNGYGYTF. The chain uses TRBV29-1 and TRBJ1-2, with 7 bases that match TRBD1. CDR1 is SQVTM and CDR2 is ANQGSEA in the germline V gene. After removal of 4 bases from V and 5 bases from J, the junction contained 19 bases not matched to a gene. The length of the CDR3 is 17 residues.

This rearrangement joins TRBV6-5 to TRBJ2-1, with 9 positions matching TRBD1. The V gene's germline CDR1 is MNHEY and CDR2 SVGAGI. V was clipped by 2 bases and J by 6 bases; unmatched bases: 5. This CDR3 is 15 amino acids long. CDR3: CASSYTGTGFNEQFF. CDR3 DNA: TGTGCCAGCAGTTACACGGGGACAGGGTTCAATGAGCAGTTCTTC.

The gene calls are TRBV28 and TRBJ2-7; weak D call: TRBD1 (6 bases). V lost 4 bases, J lost 4 bases, and 23 bases lay in between. Germline V lookup: CDR1 MDHEN, CDR2 SYDVKM. The CDR3 consists of 17 residues. The CDR3 coding sequence is TGTGCCAGCAGTTCGACAGGAAGAAATACGTTCATGTACGAGCAGTACTTC. Encoded protein: CASSSTGRNTFMYEQYF. The whole variable domain, remainder taken from reference TRBV28 and TRBJ2-7, is DVKVTQSSRYLVKRTGEKVFLECVQDMDHENMFWYRQDPGLGLRLIYFSYDVKMKEKGDIPEGYSVSREKKERFSLILESASTNQTSMYLCASSSTGRNTFMYEQYFGPGTRLTVT.